The 15 T cell receptor beta chains given below trace back to one sample, sequenced in a study of shared clonotypes between healthy human individuals. CD45RO-negative, CCR7-positively selected cells formed the naive CD8 fraction, excluding terminally differentiated effector memory CD45RA+ cells. Libraries were prepared by immunoSEQ multiplex PCR; TCRdb keeps only in-frame clonotypes and omits some of them. The sample yields millions of clones, under 95% seen once. Material for sequencing was naive CD8+ T cells from PBMCs. The receptor set was obtained from a man between 18 and 29 years old in good health. Some clones in this sample may be carry-over from other donors' samples.

This chain joins TRBV27 and TRBJ2-5, with D uncertain. The V and J ends lost 6 bases and 3 bases respectively, with 5 bases between them. CDR1 and CDR2 from the germline V gene are MNHEY and SMNVEV (reference sequence). The length of the CDR3 is 11 residues. The CDR3 DNA follows: TGTGCCAGCAGACAGAAAGAGACCCAGTACTTC. Residues: CASRQKETQYF.

The V and J genes are TRBV11-2 and TRBJ1-2; D unresolved. Germline loops: CDR1 SGHAT, CDR2 FQNNGV. CDR3 length equals 14 residues. The V and J ends lost 3 bases and 5 bases respectively, with 13 bases between them. The CDR3, as DNA: TGTGCCAGCAGCTTCTTGGAGACGGGGTATGGCTACACCTTC. Translation: CASSFLETGYGYTF. Using reference TRBV11-2 and TRBJ1-2 for the parts outside the CDR3, the full variable domain is EAGVAQSPRYKIIEKRQSVAFWCNPISGHATLYWYQQILGQGPKLLIQFQNNGVVDDSQLPKDRFSAERLKGVDSTLKIQPAKLEDSAVYLCASSFLETGYGYTFGSGTRLTVV.

Only a few counts were recorded for this clone. This rearrangement joins TRBV7-9 to TRBJ2-7; 9 bases fit TRBD2. Trimming cost V 0 bases and J 6 bases; bases outside gene matches: 6. This CDR3 contains 15 residues. Germline V CDR1 and CDR2: SEHNR, FQNEAQ (reference sequence). CDR3 region: CASSLASSGRPEQYF. CDR3 sequence (DNA): TGTGCCAGCAGCTTAGCGAGTAGCGGGAGACCCGAGCAGTACTTC.

V gene TRBV2 combines with J gene TRBJ2-5; D tentatively reads TRBD1 or TRBD2 (5 bases each). This CDR3 is 15 amino acids long. In germline, CDR1 is SNHLY, CDR2 FYNNEI. The germline V and J ends were trimmed by 3 bases and 4 bases, with 15 bases remaining between them. CDR3 region: CASSDRDRHGETQYF. DNA of the CDR3: TGTGCCAGCAGTGACCGGGACCGCCACGGAGAGACCCAGTACTTC.

The gene calls are TRBV14 and TRBJ2-7; D remains unclear. This CDR3 has 14 residues. V was cut by 2 bases and J by 3 bases, with 11 bases left in between. From germline, CDR1 is SGHDN and CDR2 FVKESK. CDR3 DNA sequence: TGTGCCAGCAGCCAACCCGGGCGCGTCTACGAGCAGTACTTC. Translated: CASSQPGRVYEQYF. Supplemented by reference TRBV14 and TRBJ2-7, the full variable domain reads EAGVTQFPSHSVIEKGQTVTLRCDPISGHDNLYWYRRVMGKEIKFLLHFVKESKQDESGMPNNRFLAERTGGTYSTLKVQPAELEDSGVYFCASSQPGRVYEQYFGPGTRLTVT.

This clone was counted only a few times. The genes are TRBV19 and TRBJ1-1; possibly TRBD1 for D (5 bases). The ends were cut back, 6 bases at V and 4 bases at J, with 15 bases in the middle. Germline CDR1 reads LNHDA; CDR2 reads SQIVND (reference sequence). CDR3 size: 14 residues. The CDR3 DNA follows: TGTGCCAGTAGCCACCGCGGGGGGAGCACTGAAGCTTTCTTT. The encoded protein is CASSHRGGSTEAFF.

The chain couples TRBV30 to TRBJ1-5; a possible D gene is TRBD1 (5 bases). The CDR3 is 14 residues long. CDR1 and CDR2 from the germline V gene are GTSNPN and SVGIG (reference sequence). V lost 2 bases and J 5 bases, leaving 13 bases between the germline ends. This chain's CDR3 is CAWSSGGTDQPQHF. CDR3 in DNA: TGTGCCTGGAGTTCCGGGGGAACGGATCAGCCCCAGCATTTT.

The chain employs TRBV27 and TRBJ2-3, with 12 bases aligning to TRBD2. The V gene's germline CDR1 is MNHEY and CDR2 SMNVEV (reference sequence). The junction had 10 bases not matched to a gene; V was cut back by 6 bases and J by 3 bases. The CDR3 runs to 17 residues. CDR3 protein: CASRRRTSGISTDTQYF. CDR3 bases: TGTGCCAGCAGGAGGCGGACTAGCGGGATTTCAACAGATACGCAGTATTTT.

V gene TRBV5-6 combines with J gene TRBJ2-1; 9 positions agree with TRBD2. Germline CDR1 is SGHDT and CDR2 is YYEEEE. Trimming at V came to 5 bases and at J to 9 bases, leaving 15 bases not matched to a gene. The CDR3 length is 16 residues. The CDR3 spells CASRSGLAGRFGEQFF. The CDR3 nucleotides are TGTGCCAGCAGGAGCGGGCTAGCGGGAAGGTTCGGTGAGCAGTTCTTC.

The rearrangement joins TRBV28 to TRBJ2-1; D may be TRBD2 (6 bases). The CDR3 runs to 15 residues. V was shortened by 2 bases and J by 10 bases, with 18 bases between the two germline ends. Germline V gene sequence: CDR1 MDHEN, CDR2 SYDVKM. CDR3 sequence reads: CASSLMTSGKREQFF. As DNA, the CDR3 is TGTGCCAGCAGTTTAATGACTAGTGGTAAGAGGGAGCAGTTCTTC.

V and J are TRBV7-9 and TRBJ2-1, with TRBD2 identical over 8 bases. J was trimmed by 8 bases and V by 5 bases; bases with no gene match: 8. CDR1 SEHNR and CDR2 FQNEAQ come from the germline V gene (reference sequence). CDR3 length: 14 amino acids. The CDR3 coding sequence is TGTGCCAGCAGCCCTATAGCGGGACGGGATGAGCAGTTCTTC. This translates into CASSPIAGRDEQFF.

The rearrangement links TRBV27 to TRBJ1-1; D is unresolved. Germline CDR1 reads MNHEY; CDR2 reads SMNVEV (reference sequence). Deletions cut 4 bases from V and 11 bases from J, with 11 bases between. The CDR3 is 11 residues long. CDR3 residues: CASSSTNGAFF. CDR3 nucleotide sequence: TGTGCCAGCAGTTCTACAAACGGGGCTTTCTTT.

The chain couples TRBV7-8 to TRBJ1-4; D gene ambiguous. CDR3 length: 15 amino acids. V dropped 1 base and J dropped 4 bases, with 10 bases sitting between them. CDR1 and CDR2 (germline): SGHVS, FQNEAQ. In DNA, the CDR3 is TGTGCCAGCAGCTTAGTTACCAGAGTTAATGAAAAACTGTTTTTT. Its translation is CASSLVTRVNEKLFF.

This chain links TRBV7-8 with TRBJ1-1, with D hard to call. The V end was cut by 4 bases, the J end by 1 base, with 10 bases between. The V gene's germline CDR1 is SGHVS and CDR2 FQNEAQ. The CDR3 runs 14 residues. The CDR3 sequence: CASSSRTENTEAFF. Written as DNA, the CDR3 is TGTGCCAGCAGCTCCCGGACGGAGAACACTGAAGCTTTCTTT.

The chain's CDR3 is CASTHRVEGNTEAFF. The CDR3 coding sequence is TGTGCCAGCACCCACAGGGTTGAGGGGAACACTGAAGCTTTCTTT. The chain has TRBV18 and TRBJ1-1, with D possibly being TRBD1 (6 bases). In germline, CDR1 is KGHSH, CDR2 LQKENI. CDR3 length equals 15 residues. V dropped 8 bases and J dropped 1 base, with 17 bases sitting between them.